The rows below give T cell receptor beta chains drawn from one sample of a study of blood T cell repertoires in COVID-19. The data were produced by immunoSEQ multiplex PCR, yet TCRdb's version contains in-frame clones alone and is incomplete. The sample lists more than 150,000 clones, 80% occurring once. Sequencing was done on a sample of peripheral blood. The receptors come from a man in his sixties with acute or convalescent COVID-19. The CDR3 runs from the conserved cysteine through the conserved F or W. The D gene is left open where the match is weak. Clone size is given for some rows only: seen once, a few or many times, or a class if the clone is expanded.

size,J,V,D,DNA,CDR3
few,TRBJ1-2,TRBV5-1,NA,TGCGCCAGCTCCGACAGCTATGGCTACACCTTC,CASSDSYGYTF
NA,TRBJ2-5,TRBV11-2,NA,TGTGCCAGCAGCTTTGGGCGAAGCACTTACCAAGAGACCCAGTACTTC,CASSFGRSTYQETQYF
NA,TRBJ2-7,TRBV2,NA,TGTGCCAGCAGTGAAGGCCAAGGGGGAATCTACGAGCAGTACTTC,CASSEGQGGIYEQYF
NA,TRBJ2-3,TRBV7-2,TRBD2,TGTGCCAGCAGCTTAGCGGGACTAGCGGGGGTGGGAGATACGCAGTATTTT,CASSLAGLAGVGDTQYF
NA,TRBJ2-3,TRBV24-1,TRBD2,TGTGCCACCAGTGATTTTACTAGCGGAATCACAGATACGCAGTATTTT,CATSDFTSGITDTQYF
NA,TRBJ2-7,TRBV9,TRBD1,TGTGCCAGCAGCGCGGGGACAGTTAACTACGAGCAGTACTTC,CASSAGTVNYEQYF
NA,TRBJ1-2,TRBV6-5,TRBD1,TGTGCCAGCAGTTCCCCTCAGACAGGGAACTATGGCTACACCTTC,CASSSPQTGNYGYTF
NA,TRBJ1-5,TRBV19,NA,TGTGCCAGTAGTATAGGGGGGCACAATCAGCCCCAGCATTTT,CASSIGGHNQPQHF
NA,TRBJ2-1,TRBV19,NA,TGTGCCAGTAGTACCCGGGACTCCCTTCGGGTGGGCAATGAGCAGTTCTTC,CASSTRDSLRVGNEQFF
NA,TRBJ2-7,TRBV2,TRBD2,TGTGCCAGCAGGACTAGCGGGAGATACGAGCAGTACTTC,CASRTSGRYEQYF
NA,TRBJ2-7,TRBV28,TRBD2,TGTGCCAGCACTCGCGGGACAACACTTCTAGCGGGTACCTACGAGCAGTACTTC,CASTRGTTLLAGTYEQYF
once,TRBJ2-6,TRBV5-6,NA,TGTGCCAGCAGCTGGCAGGGTGGCTCCCAGGCCGGGGCCAACGTCCTGACTTTC,CASSWQGGSQAGANVLTF
NA,TRBJ2-3,TRBV9,NA,TGTGCCAGCAGCGTAGCTACGGGGGTCAAGGATACGCAGTATTTT,CASSVATGVKDTQYF
NA,TRBJ1-4,TRBV10-3,TRBD1,TGTGCCATCAGCAAGGGACAGGACGAAAAACTGTTTTTT,CAISKGQDEKLFF
NA,TRBJ2-7,TRBV27,TRBD2,TGTGCCAGCAGTTCCGGACTAGCGGGAGTGGGGGAGCAGTACTTC,CASSSGLAGVGEQYF